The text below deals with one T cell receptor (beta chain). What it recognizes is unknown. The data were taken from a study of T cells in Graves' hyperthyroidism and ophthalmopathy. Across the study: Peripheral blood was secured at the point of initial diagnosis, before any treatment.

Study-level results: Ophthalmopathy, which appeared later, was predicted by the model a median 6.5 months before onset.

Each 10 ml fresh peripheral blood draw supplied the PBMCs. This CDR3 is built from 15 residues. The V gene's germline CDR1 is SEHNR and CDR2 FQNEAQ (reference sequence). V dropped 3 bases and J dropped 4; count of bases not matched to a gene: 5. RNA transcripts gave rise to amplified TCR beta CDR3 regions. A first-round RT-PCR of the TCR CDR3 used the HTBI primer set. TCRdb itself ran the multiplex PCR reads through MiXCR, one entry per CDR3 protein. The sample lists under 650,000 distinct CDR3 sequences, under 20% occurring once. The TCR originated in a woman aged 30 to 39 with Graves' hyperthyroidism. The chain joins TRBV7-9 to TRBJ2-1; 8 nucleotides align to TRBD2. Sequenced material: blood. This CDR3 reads CASSFLAGLYNEQFF. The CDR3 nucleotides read TGTGCCAGCAGCTTTTTAGCGGGGTTATACAATGAGCAGTTCTTC.